This T cell receptor beta chain appears in the sequencing data of a study of OX40 agonist ivuxolimab in advanced cancers. Assay used: immunoSEQ multiplex PCR; TCRdb lists only in-frame clones, some missing. The sample records about 18,000 clones, around 71% being singletons. The CDR3 spans 15 residues. Trimming stripped 1 base from V and 0 bases from J, with 10 bases between. The germline V gene encodes CDR1 WNHNN and CDR2 SYGVQD (reference sequence). The V and J genes are TRBV10-1 and TRBJ2-7; possible D gene TRBD2, 6 bases. Specimen: CD4+ or CD8+ T cells sorted from blood, collected in a trial of the OX40 agonist ivuxolimab. This TCR was recovered from an adult with an advanced solid tumor such as melanoma, head and neck, liver or kidney cancer. CDR3 region: CASSELADHSYEQYF. In DNA form, the CDR3 reads TGCGCCAGCAGTGAGTTAGCGGACCACTCCTACGAGCAGTACTTC.